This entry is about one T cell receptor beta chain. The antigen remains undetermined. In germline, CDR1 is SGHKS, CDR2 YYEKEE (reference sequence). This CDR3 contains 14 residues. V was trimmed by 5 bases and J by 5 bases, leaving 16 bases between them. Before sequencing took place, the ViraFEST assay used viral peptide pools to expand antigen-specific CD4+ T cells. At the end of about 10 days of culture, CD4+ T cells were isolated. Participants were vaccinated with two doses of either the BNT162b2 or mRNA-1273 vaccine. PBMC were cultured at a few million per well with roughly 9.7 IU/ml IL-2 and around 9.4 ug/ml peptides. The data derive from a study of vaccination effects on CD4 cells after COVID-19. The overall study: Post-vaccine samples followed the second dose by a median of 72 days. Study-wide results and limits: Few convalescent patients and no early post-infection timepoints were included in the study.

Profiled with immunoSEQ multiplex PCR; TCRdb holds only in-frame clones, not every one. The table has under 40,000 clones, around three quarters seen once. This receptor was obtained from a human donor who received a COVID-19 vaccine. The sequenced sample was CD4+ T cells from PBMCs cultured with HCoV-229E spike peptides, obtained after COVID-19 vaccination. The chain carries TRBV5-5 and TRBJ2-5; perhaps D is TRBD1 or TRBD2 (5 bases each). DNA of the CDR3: TGTGCCAGCAGGCGCTGGGGTGGGACGGAGACCCAGTACTTC. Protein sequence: CASRRWGGTETQYF.